This TCR beta chain stems from a study of control samples from healthy donors and cancer patients. The CDR3 contains 16 residues. The table came from immunoSEQ multiplex PCR; TCRdb's copy has only in-frame clones and leaves some out. The sample records over 150,000 clones, approximately 94% being singletons. This chain joins TRBV21-1 and TRBJ1-1; TRBD1 is taken as the D call from the table, unchecked against the DNA. TRBV21-1 is labeled a pseudogene. Sample: blood. This TCR was recovered from a woman in her late teens or twenties in good health. This CDR3 is CASSRASGTQNTEAFF. Here the CDR3 DNA reads TGTGCCAGCAGCAGGGCTTCCGGGACACAGAACACTGAAGCTTTCTTT.